This TCR beta chain was sequenced for a study of shared clonotypes between healthy human individuals. Per the original data handling: Junction-only immunoSEQ data arrived without quality scores, meaning filtering differed. This table comes from immunoSEQ multiplex PCR, and its TCRdb copy is limited to in-frame clones, with some not included. The DNA gave D and trimming, while V, J and clone size come from that table. The table shows about 2 million clones, with around 96% occurring only once. CD8 cells classed as naive were CD45RO-negative and positively selected for CCR7, excluding terminally differentiated effector memory CD45RA+ cells. This clone appeared a few times. Other nucleotide sequences in the sample specify the same CDR3. The germline V gene encodes CDR1 LGHNA and CDR2 YSLEER. The CDR3 consists of 13 residues. The ends were cut back, 0 bases at V and 7 bases at J, with 7 bases in the middle.

The chain combines TRBV4-3 with TRBJ1-5, with D unclear. The sample comprised naive CD8+ T cells sorted from blood. The receptor was derived from a man between 18 and 29 years old in good health. The CDR3 DNA reads as TGCGCCAGCAGCCAAGATCTCGAACAGCCCCAGCATTTT. Translating gives CASSQDLEQPQHF.